This T cell receptor (beta chain) was observed in a study of Ad26.COV2.S vaccination and SARS-CoV-2 variants. Treatment noted: over 15 received Ad26.COV2.S at low or high dose, single or two shots; 5 received placebo; per-sample allocation not given. Collection of the samples took place on day 63 after the first injection of vaccine or placebo. Germline assignment: CDR1 MNHNY and CDR2 SVGAGI (reference sequence). Trimming shortened V by 8 bases and J by 0 bases, and 13 bases separated the two germline ends. This CDR3 is 14 amino acids long. Assay: immunoSEQ multiplex PCR; the TCRdb copy retains only in-frame clones and omits some. The table records about 250,000 clones, roughly 87% of them present only once.

The chain has TRBV6-6 and TRBJ2-5; tentatively, D is TRBD2 (7 bases). The receptor's source is a person between 18 and 59 years old who received the Ad26.COV2.S COVID-19 vaccine or a placebo. Sample: peripheral blood, taken in a trial of Ad26.COV2.S vaccine versus placebo. As DNA, the CDR3 is TGTGCCAGCTCCGGGGGGCTGTACCAAGAGACCCAGTACTTC. Translation gives CASSGGLYQETQYF.